This record covers a single T cell receptor (beta chain). Its antigen remains unknown. The PCR employed 60 Vbeta primers together with 13 Jbeta primers. TCRdb's copy holds only in-frame clones and misses some; the assay was immunoSEQ multiplex PCR. The sample includes about 37,000 clones, roughly 76% of them seen just once. The sample belongs to a study of cytomegalovirus exposure and HLA in healthy donors. General study points: Common viral pathogens seemed to be connected with several of the most significant clusters, according to a later analysis.

Trimming removed 4 bases from V and 5 bases from J, with 16 bases in between. The CDR3 is 16 residues long. Germline CDR1 is SGDLS and CDR2 is YYNGEE. Sequenced input: PBMCs. The genes are TRBV9 and TRBJ1-6, with D possibly TRBD1 on 6 matching bases. This TCR derives from a woman in her 40s in good health and CMV-seronegative. The CDR3 DNA sequence: TGTGCCAGCAGCCCCCGCGGGGGCATGGATAATTCACCCCTCCACTTT. Its protein is CASSPRGGMDNSPLHF.